These 29 T cell receptor beta chains were all obtained from the same sample, sequenced in a study of T cell repertoires in cytomegalovirus infection. The antigens these receptors bind are not known. TCRdb called the reads again in MiXCR, with one record for every CDR3 protein. The sample lists 95,000 to 150,000 distinct CDR3 sequences, 30% to 40% seen once, with under 70% in the top ten. The sample in question was CD8+ T cells from cultured PBMCs, obtained from culture after CMV antigen stimulation. These receptors all stem from a human donor in good health (CMV status not recorded). Some clones in this sample may be carry-over from other donors' samples.

The gene calls are TRBV7-3 and TRBJ2-7; tentatively, D is TRBD2 (5 bases). CDR3 length equals 17 residues. CDR1 SGHTA and CDR2 FQGTGA come from the germline V gene. V shed 5 bases and J shed 1 base, with 21 bases lying between them. CDR3 nucleotides: TGTGCCAGCAGCCTAGGTACCCCGGGATTCCGATCCTACGAGCAGTACTTC. Translated: CASSLGTPGFRSYEQYF.

This clonotype was seen a handful of times. DNA of the CDR3: TGTGCCAGTAGCAGACAGGGGGCGCGGTGGGATGAAAAACTGTTTTTT. Encoded protein: CASSRQGARWDEKLFF. The chain has TRBV19 and TRBJ1-4; 10 nucleotides match TRBD1. The junction had 10 bases not matched to a gene; V was cut back by 6 bases and J by 6 bases. The V gene's germline CDR1 is LNHDA and CDR2 SQIVND (reference sequence). The length of the CDR3 is 16 residues.

The rearrangement joins TRBV7-2 to TRBJ2-5; a possible D gene is TRBD2 (7 bases). CDR1 and CDR2 (germline): SGHTA, FQGNSA. V gave up 1 base and J gave up 0 bases, with 12 bases separating them. The CDR3 has 16 residues. The chain's CDR3 is CASSLEGGGYQETQYF. CDR3 DNA sequence: TGTGCCAGCAGCTTAGAGGGGGGGGGGTACCAAGAGACCCAGTACTTC. The full variable domain, its missing parts supplied by reference TRBV7-2 and TRBJ2-5, is GAGVSQSPSNKVTEKGKDVELRCDPISGHTALYWYRQSLGQGLEFLIYFQGNSAPDKSGLPSDRFSAERTGGSVSTLTIQRTQQEDSAVYLCASSLEGGGYQETQYFGPGTRLLVL.

This clonotype was recorded a few times. The J gene is TRBJ2-1, the V gene TRBV7-9, with D possibly TRBD1 on 6 matching bases. The CDR3 has 15 residues. From germline, CDR1 is SEHNR and CDR2 FQNEAQ (reference sequence). V was trimmed by 5 bases and J by 2 bases, leaving 13 bases between them. CDR3 loop: CASSRTGPTYNEQFF. CDR3 nucleotide sequence: TGTGCCAGCAGCCGAACAGGGCCCACCTACAATGAGCAGTTCTTC.

This clonotype was detected ten times or more. The chain recombines TRBV5-5 with TRBJ1-5; maybe TRBD1 (5 bases). CDR1 is SGHKS and CDR2 is YYEKEE in the germline V gene (reference sequence). This CDR3 region has 16 residues. The germline V and J ends were trimmed by 4 bases and 1 base, with 15 bases remaining between them. The CDR3 loop is CASSPDWGVSNQPQHF. CDR3 bases: TGTGCCAGCAGCCCGGATTGGGGGGTGAGCAATCAGCCCCAGCATTTT.

This clonotype was seen a few times. The V gene is TRBV19, the J gene TRBJ1-5; 7 nucleotides align to TRBD1. V was pared by 4 bases and J by 3 bases, with 12 bases of the junction left unmatched. Germline V gives CDR1 LNHDA, CDR2 SQIVND (reference sequence). The CDR3 length is 17 residues. Here the CDR3 DNA reads TGTGCCAGTAGTACCGAGACGGGACAGAGATTCAATCAGCCCCAGCATTTT. Amino acids: CASSTETGQRFNQPQHF.

As concerns this clonotype: This may arise from a read error, as a much more abundant clone is one base away. This chain connects TRBV7-8 to TRBJ2-7; the match to TRBD1 covers 8 bases. The CDR3 length is 15 residues. Looked up from germline, CDR1 is SGHVS and CDR2 is FQNEAQ. DNA for the CDR3: TGTACCAGCAGCTTATCACCGGGACAGGTGTACGAGCAGTACTTC. It encodes CTSSLSPGQVYEQYF.

The chain uses TRBV19 and TRBJ2-7; 7 nucleotides match TRBD1. The last part of the DNA fits TRBJ2-1 better; the J call may be wrong. Germline V gene lookup returns CDR1 LNHDA and CDR2 SQIVND (reference sequence). The CDR3 is 16 amino acids. CDR3 nucleotide sequence: TGTGCCAGTAGTATCTCGGCAGGGGGTAGTAACTACGAGCAGTTCTTC. Residues: CASSISAGGSNYEQFF.

This clonotype was counted a few times. The chain uses TRBV5-5 and TRBJ1-1; TRBD1 aligns across 9 bases. Per the germline V gene, CDR1 is SGHKS and CDR2 is YYEKEE (reference sequence). The V and J ends lost 4 bases and 7 bases, in that order; junction bases with no gene match: 11. This CDR3 contains 15 residues. The CDR3 bases are TGTGCCAGCAGCCCATTTGGACAGGGGCCAAATGAAGCTTTCTTT. Protein product: CASSPFGQGPNEAFF.

This clonotype has at least ten counts. Written as DNA, the CDR3 is TGTGCCAGCAGCTTAGCCCAGGGCCAACTCTACGAGCAGTACTTC. Translated: CASSLAQGQLYEQYF. The rearrangement uses TRBV7-2 and TRBJ2-7, with D possibly being TRBD1 (5 bases). Germline V gene sequence: CDR1 SGHTA, CDR2 FQGNSA. V lost 0 bases, J lost 3 bases, and 12 bases lay in between. The CDR3 extends over 15 amino acids.

To note about this clonotype: The germline gene is not matched at one end of the junction; a read error may be the cause. V gene TRBV12-3 or TRBV12-4 combines with J gene TRBJ1-5, with D unresolved. The CDR3 extends over 18 amino acids. CDR3: CASSLSARSLYSIQPQHF. DNA for the CDR3: TGTGCCAGCAGTTTATCAGCCAGGTCCCTTTATAGCATTCAGCCCCAGCATTTT.

This clonotype was observed at least ten times. The DNA of the CDR3 is TGTGCCAGCAGCAAGGGACAGGGGCCCAGTCTGAACACTGAAGCTTTCTTT. It encodes CASSKGQGPSLNTEAFF. The chain carries TRBV7-2 and TRBJ1-1; 10 nucleotides agree with TRBD1. CDR1 is SGHTA, CDR2 FQGNSA, per germline. The CDR3 is 17 amino acids. V shed 5 bases and J 0 bases; nucleotides not matched to a gene: 9. Full variable domain (remainder filled in from reference TRBV7-2 and TRBJ1-1): GAGVSQSPSNKVTEKGKDVELRCDPISGHTALYWYRQSLGQGLEFLIYFQGNSAPDKSGLPSDRFSAERTGGSVSTLTIQRTQQEDSAVYLCASSKGQGPSLNTEAFFGQGTRLTVV.

This clonotype appeared a few times. The V call is TRBV10-3, the J call TRBJ2-7, with 9 bases that match TRBD1. This CDR3 has 14 amino acids. The ends lost 6 bases at V and 1 base at J; junction bases unmatched: 4. CDR1 and CDR2 from the germline V gene are ENHRY and SYGVKD. This chain's CDR3 is CAISAGTGSYEQYF. In DNA, the CDR3 is TGTGCCATCAGCGCCGGGACAGGGTCCTACGAGCAGTACTTC.

The CDR3 DNA reads TGTGCCAGCAGATCTTTTGGAAACACCATATATTTT. Translated, it gives CASRSFGNTIYF. The chain joins TRBV7-9 to TRBJ1-3, with D hard to call. The germline V gene has CDR1 SEHNR and CDR2 FQNEAQ (reference sequence). Trimming removed 6 bases at V and 3 bases at J, with 6 bases between. This CDR3 has 12 residues.

This clonotype was observed at least ten times. This chain connects TRBV7-2 to TRBJ2-7; 7 bases agree with TRBD1. V lost 1 base, J lost 7 bases, and 7 bases stayed unmatched. The CDR3 is made up of 14 amino acids. Looked up from germline, CDR1 is SGHTA and CDR2 is FQGNSA. The CDR3: CASSLVEGGGEQYF. The CDR3 DNA reads as TGTGCCAGCAGCTTAGTTGAAGGGGGCGGGGAGCAGTACTTC.

The chain combines TRBV7-6 with TRBJ2-3, with a tentative D call TRBD2 (5 bases). V was clipped by 4 bases and J by 10 bases, with 18 bases between them. CDR1 and CDR2 from the germline V gene are SGHVS and FNYEAQ. CDR3 length: 14 residues. The CDR3 DNA reads as TGTGCCAGCAGCTCCCGCCCGGGGAACGAGGCGCAGTATTTT. This translates into CASSSRPGNEAQYF.

The rearrangement links TRBV7-8 to TRBJ1-2; 9 bases are shared with TRBD1. J lost 2 bases, V lost 5 bases, and 0 bases had no gene match. CDR1 SGHVS and CDR2 FQNEAQ come from the germline V gene. This CDR3 contains 13 residues. The CDR3 DNA reads TGTGCCAGCAGCGGACAGGGGAACTATGGCTACACCTTC. This sequence encodes CASSGQGNYGYTF.

This clonotype has a handful of counts. The chain employs TRBV2 and TRBJ1-1; no firm D call. The CDR3 contains 17 residues. CDR1 is SNHLY and CDR2 is FYNNEI in the germline V gene. V was clipped by 0 bases and J by 1 base, with 15 bases between them. CDR3 amino acids: CASSEAPLMRRNTEAFF. The CDR3 DNA is TGTGCCAGCAGTGAAGCGCCTCTCATGCGGCGGAACACTGAAGCTTTCTTT.

The J gene is TRBJ1-1, the V gene TRBV12-3 or TRBV12-4, with D possibly matching TRBD1 (5 bases). This CDR3 is built from 11 residues. V shed 7 bases and J shed 7 bases, with 10 bases lying between them. CDR3 sequence reads: CASTSGSEAFF. DNA of the CDR3: TGTGCCAGCACCTCAGGGAGTGAAGCTTTCTTT.

This clonotype was observed at least ten times. J is TRBJ2-7 and V is TRBV24-1; D ambiguous. V shed 3 bases and J shed 6 bases, with 20 bases lying between them. CDR1 is KGHDR, CDR2 SFDVKD, per germline. The CDR3 contains 16 residues. This CDR3 reads CATSDHYGWRTAEQYF. CDR3 DNA: TGTGCCACCAGTGATCATTATGGGTGGCGGACCGCCGAGCAGTACTTC.

This sequence joins TRBV10-2 and TRBJ2-2; 7 bases map to TRBD1. The germline V gene encodes CDR1 WSHSY and CDR2 SAAADI. The J segment lost 4 bases and the V segment lost 8 bases, leaving 4 bases of the junction unmatched. The CDR3 sequence is 13 residues long. This CDR3 is CASGSGGTGELFF. The CDR3 DNA reads TGCGCCAGCGGTTCAGGGGGCACCGGGGAGCTGTTTTTT.

This clonotype turned up a few times. This rearrangement joins TRBV28 to TRBJ2-1; 10 nucleotides line up with TRBD2. Germline trimming cut 6 bases from V and 4 bases from J; bases unmatched to any gene: 3. In germline, CDR1 is MDHEN, CDR2 SYDVKM. The CDR3 runs to 14 residues. Here the CDR3 reads CASRGTSDYNEQFF. DNA of the CDR3: TGTGCCAGCAGAGGGACTAGCGATTACAATGAGCAGTTCTTC.

A few counts support this clonotype. A junction boundary mismatches the germline segment, possibly from a read error. The DNA for the CDR3 is TGTGCTAGCAGCTTAGTGGACAGGGGAGGTTGGCGCAATCAGCCCCAGCATTTT. It yields the protein CASSLVDRGGWRNQPQHF. This chain connects TRBV7-7 to TRBJ1-5; 9 bases map to TRBD1. CDR3 size: 18 residues. Germline values: CDR1 SSHAT, CDR2 FNYEAQ (reference sequence).

CDR3 in DNA: TGTGCCAGCAGCTTAGAGGGAGGATGGGATGAGCAGTTCTTC. It specifies CASSLEGGWDEQFF. The chain is built from TRBV5-4 and TRBJ2-1; TRBD2 might be the D (6 bases). This CDR3 spans 14 amino acids. Trimming took off 2 bases at V and 8 bases at J, with 14 bases between the two ends. Per germline, CDR1 SGHNT and CDR2 YYREEE (reference sequence). Full variable domain (remainder filled in from reference TRBV5-4 and TRBJ2-1): ETGVTQSPTHLIKTRGQQVTLRCSSQSGHNTVSWYQQALGQGPQFIFQYYREEENGRGNFPPRFSGLQFPNYSSELNVNALELDDSALYLCASSLEGGWDEQFFGPGTRLTVL.

The chain combines TRBV19 with TRBJ2-4; weak D call: TRBD1 (6 bases). This CDR3 region has 13 residues. CDR1 and CDR2 (germline): LNHDA, SQIVND (reference sequence). Trimming took off 6 bases at V and 8 bases at J, with 14 bases between the two ends. The CDR3 sequence: CASSQQGVDIQYF. CDR3 in DNA: TGTGCCAGTAGCCAACAGGGTGTGGACATTCAGTACTTC.

This clonotype occurred a few times. CDR3 bases: TGTGCCAGCATCGGACGGTCGAACACTGAAGCTTTCTTT. Its translation is CASIGRSNTEAFF. This sequence joins TRBV7-3 and TRBJ1-1, with D unclear. V shed 7 bases and J shed 1 base, with 10 bases lying between them. The germline gives CDR1 SGHTA, CDR2 FQGTGA. The CDR3 consists of 13 residues.

This clonotype has only a few counts. This sequence joins TRBV19 and TRBJ1-1; perhaps TRBD1 as D (6 bases). The V end was cut by 5 bases, the J end by 0 bases, with 16 bases between. Germline assignment: CDR1 LNHDA and CDR2 SQIVND (reference sequence). The CDR3 spans 16 residues. In DNA form, the CDR3 reads TGTGCCAGTAGTCGCCCCCGGACAGACATGAACACTGAAGCTTTCTTT. Its protein product is CASSRPRTDMNTEAFF.

This clonotype was seen a few times. The V call is TRBV7-8, the J call TRBJ2-1, with D perhaps assigned TRBD1 or TRBD2 (5 bases each). There are 15 residues in the CDR3. From germline, CDR1 is SGHVS and CDR2 FQNEAQ. Trimming cost V 4 bases and J 5 bases, with 15 bases left between them. The CDR3 protein is CASSSGRQLNNEQFF. In DNA form, the CDR3 reads TGTGCCAGCAGCTCGGGACGCCAACTAAACAATGAGCAGTTCTTC.

The V and J genes are TRBV4-1 and TRBJ1-3; the D is unclear. V dropped 0 bases and J dropped 0 bases, with 9 bases sitting between them. From germline, CDR1 is MGHRA and CDR2 YSYEKL. The CDR3 length is 16 residues. The CDR3 spells CASSQDGRSSGNTIYF. CDR3 DNA sequence: TGCGCCAGCAGCCAAGATGGTAGAAGCTCTGGAAACACCATATATTTT.